This T cell receptor beta chain was captured by sequencing in a study of T cell changes during pregnancy in multiple sclerosis. CDR3 length equals 14 residues. CDR1 and CDR2 from the germline V gene are SEHNR and FQNEAQ (reference sequence). Between the trimmed V and J ends, which lost 4 bases and 1 base, there was a span of 10 bases. Profiled with immunoSEQ multiplex PCR; TCRdb holds only in-frame clones, not every one. The repertoire holds roughly 10,000 clones, with 75% to 85% as singletons. The sequenced sample was CD8+ T cells from peripheral blood mononuclear cells, obtained in the third trimester of pregnancy. The rearrangement links TRBV7-9 to TRBJ2-5; weak D call: TRBD1 (5 bases). This receptor was obtained from a female donor in good health, enrolled as a control in a pregnancy study. CDR3 protein: CASSSQTAQETQYF. DNA of the CDR3: TGTGCCAGCAGCTCGCAGACAGCCCAAGAGACCCAGTACTTC.